This TCR beta chain was captured in a study of shared T cell receptors in the human thymus. Libraries were prepared by immunoSEQ multiplex PCR; TCRdb keeps only in-frame clonotypes and omits some of them. This table has hundreds of thousands of clones, roughly 88% appearing once. This CDR3 has 14 amino acids. V lost 1 base and J lost 7; bases outside the gene matches: 5. The V gene's germline CDR1 is PRHDT and CDR2 FYEKMQ (reference sequence). These same records also appear under a second study, on human thymus T cells. That source adds: Thymus was obtained from resections taken during corrective heart surgery. Repertoires sampled from thymus and blood appeared biased in V and J gene usage. Unrelated individuals reportedly shared highly overlapping thymic TCR repertoires.

This TCR came from a boy younger than two with a congenital heart defect. The specimen was thymocytes. The chain combines TRBV13 with TRBJ1-2; 8 nucleotides line up with TRBD1. CDR3 DNA sequence: TGTGCCAGCAGCTTAGTCCCAGACAGGGGTGGCTACACCTTC. As protein: CASSLVPDRGGYTF.